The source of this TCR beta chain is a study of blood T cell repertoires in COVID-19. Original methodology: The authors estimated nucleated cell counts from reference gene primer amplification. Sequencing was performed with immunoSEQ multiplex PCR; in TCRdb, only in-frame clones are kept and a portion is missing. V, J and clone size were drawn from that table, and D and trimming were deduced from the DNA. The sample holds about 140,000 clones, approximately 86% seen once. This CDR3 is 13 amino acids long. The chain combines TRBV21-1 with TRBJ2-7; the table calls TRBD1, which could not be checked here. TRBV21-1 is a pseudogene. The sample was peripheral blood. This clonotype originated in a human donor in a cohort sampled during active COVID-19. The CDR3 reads CASSRAISYEQYF. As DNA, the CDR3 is TGTGCCAGCAGCAGGGCCATCTCCTACGAGCAGTACTTC.